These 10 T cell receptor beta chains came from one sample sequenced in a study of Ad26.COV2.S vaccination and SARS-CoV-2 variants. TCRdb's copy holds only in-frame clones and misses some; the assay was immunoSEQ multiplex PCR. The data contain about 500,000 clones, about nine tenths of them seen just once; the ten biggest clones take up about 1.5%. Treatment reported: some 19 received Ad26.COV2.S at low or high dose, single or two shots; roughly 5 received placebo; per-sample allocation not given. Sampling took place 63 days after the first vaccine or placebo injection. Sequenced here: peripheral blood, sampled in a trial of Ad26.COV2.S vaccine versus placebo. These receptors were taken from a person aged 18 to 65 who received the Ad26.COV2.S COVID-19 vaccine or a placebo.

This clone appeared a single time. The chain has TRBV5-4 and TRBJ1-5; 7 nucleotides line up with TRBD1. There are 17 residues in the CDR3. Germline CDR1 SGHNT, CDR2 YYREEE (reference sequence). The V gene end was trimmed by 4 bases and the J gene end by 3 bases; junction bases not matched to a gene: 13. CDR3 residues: CASSHRLPGQLNQPQHF. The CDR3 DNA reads TGTGCCAGCAGCCACCGTCTACCGGGACAGCTCAATCAGCCCCAGCATTTT.

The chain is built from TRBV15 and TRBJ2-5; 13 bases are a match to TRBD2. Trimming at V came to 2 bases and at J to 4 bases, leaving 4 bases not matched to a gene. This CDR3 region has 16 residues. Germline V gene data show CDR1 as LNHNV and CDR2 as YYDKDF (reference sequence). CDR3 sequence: CATSRRTSGSVETQYF. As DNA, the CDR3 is TGTGCCACCAGCAGACGGACTAGCGGGAGCGTAGAGACCCAGTACTTC.

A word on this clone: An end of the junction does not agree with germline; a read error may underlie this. The CDR3: CASSSGTAYVQYF. For the CDR3, the DNA is TGTGCCAGCAGCTCGGGAACAGCCTACGTGCAGTACTTC. The chain is built from TRBV11-2 and TRBJ2-7, with D maybe TRBD2 (5 bases). This CDR3 contains 13 residues. Germline CDR1 reads SGHAT; CDR2 reads FQNNGV.

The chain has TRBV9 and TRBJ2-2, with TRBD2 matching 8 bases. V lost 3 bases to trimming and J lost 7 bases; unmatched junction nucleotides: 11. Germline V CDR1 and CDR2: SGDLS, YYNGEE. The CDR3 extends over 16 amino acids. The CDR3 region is CASSGSGSSAGGELFF. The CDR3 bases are TGTGCCAGCAGCGGAAGCGGGAGTTCCGCCGGCGGGGAGCTGTTTTTT.

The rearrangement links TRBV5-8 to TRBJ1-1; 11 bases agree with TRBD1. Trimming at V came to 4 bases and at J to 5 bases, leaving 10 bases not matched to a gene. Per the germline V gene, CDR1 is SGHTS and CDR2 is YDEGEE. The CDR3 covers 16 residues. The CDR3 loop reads CASSLSTGTGGTEAFF. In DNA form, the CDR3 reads TGTGCCAGCAGCCTGTCAACCGGGACAGGGGGTACTGAAGCTTTCTTT.

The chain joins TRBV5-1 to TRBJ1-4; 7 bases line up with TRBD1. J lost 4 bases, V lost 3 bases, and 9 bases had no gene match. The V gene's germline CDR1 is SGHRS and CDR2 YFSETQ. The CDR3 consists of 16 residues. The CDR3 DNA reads TGCGCCAGCAGCTCCTCTATGGGACAGATTAATGAAAAACTGTTTTTT. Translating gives CASSSSMGQINEKLFF.

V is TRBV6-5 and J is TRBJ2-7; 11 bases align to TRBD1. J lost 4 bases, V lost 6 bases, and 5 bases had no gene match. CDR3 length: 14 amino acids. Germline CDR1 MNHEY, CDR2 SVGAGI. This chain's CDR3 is CASRRGQGAYEQYF. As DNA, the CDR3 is TGTGCCAGCAGAAGAGGACAGGGGGCATACGAGCAGTACTTC.

The CDR3 spells CAWSVLGRDLTYEQYF. CDR3 nucleotide sequence: TGTGCCTGGAGTGTTCTAGGGCGGGATCTGACGTACGAGCAGTACTTC. The V and J genes are TRBV30 and TRBJ2-7; perhaps TRBD2 as D (6 bases). V was trimmed by 0 bases and J by 4 bases, leaving 19 bases between them. There are 16 residues in the CDR3. CDR1 and CDR2 (germline): GTSNPN, SVGIG (reference sequence).

CDR3 sequence (DNA): TGTGCCAGCAGCGTAGTACCGGGGGGCTCTGGAAACACCATATATTTT. Protein sequence: CASSVVPGGSGNTIYF. The chain has TRBV9 and TRBJ1-3; weak D call: TRBD1 (5 bases). Germline V gene sequence: CDR1 SGDLS, CDR2 YYNGEE. CDR3 size: 16 residues. The germline V and J ends were trimmed by 0 bases and 0 bases, with 10 bases remaining between them. The variable domain in full, completed from reference TRBV9 and TRBJ1-3, reads DSGVTQTPKHLITATGQRVTLRCSPRSGDLSVYWYQQSLDQGLQFLIQYYNGEERAKGNILERFSAQQFPDLHSELNLSSLELGDSALYFCASSVVPGGSGNTIYFGEGSWLTVV.

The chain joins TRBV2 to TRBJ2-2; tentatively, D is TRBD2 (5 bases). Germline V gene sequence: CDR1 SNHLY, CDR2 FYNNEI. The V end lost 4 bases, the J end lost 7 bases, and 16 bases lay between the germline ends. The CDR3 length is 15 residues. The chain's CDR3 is CASSGPSRAGGELFF. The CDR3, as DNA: TGTGCCAGCAGTGGCCCCTCGAGGGCAGGCGGGGAGCTGTTTTTT.